Ten or more counts support the clone carrying this TCR beta chain. The data stem from a study of T-cell reconstitution after alpha-beta-depleted transplantation in children. With V trimmed by 2 bases and J by 5 bases, 7 bases remained unmatched. Germline assignment: CDR1 MDHEN and CDR2 SYDVKM. The CDR3 is made up of 15 amino acids. Unique molecular identifiers were used in preparing the TCRbeta library. In TCRdb, the PCR reads were re-called with MiXCR into one record per CDR3 protein. The sample shows around 340,000 distinct CDR3 sequences, about an eighth of them seen only once. The sequencing here drew on PBMCs, taken from the stem cell graft. This clonotype was sampled from a human donor who donated a stem cell graft to a child with Fanconi anemia. V is TRBV28 and J is TRBJ1-1; 8 nucleotides line up with TRBD1. In DNA form, the CDR3 reads TGTGCCAGCAGTTTAAAAGGACAGGGTGATACTGAAGCTTTCTTT. It specifies CASSLKGQGDTEAFF.